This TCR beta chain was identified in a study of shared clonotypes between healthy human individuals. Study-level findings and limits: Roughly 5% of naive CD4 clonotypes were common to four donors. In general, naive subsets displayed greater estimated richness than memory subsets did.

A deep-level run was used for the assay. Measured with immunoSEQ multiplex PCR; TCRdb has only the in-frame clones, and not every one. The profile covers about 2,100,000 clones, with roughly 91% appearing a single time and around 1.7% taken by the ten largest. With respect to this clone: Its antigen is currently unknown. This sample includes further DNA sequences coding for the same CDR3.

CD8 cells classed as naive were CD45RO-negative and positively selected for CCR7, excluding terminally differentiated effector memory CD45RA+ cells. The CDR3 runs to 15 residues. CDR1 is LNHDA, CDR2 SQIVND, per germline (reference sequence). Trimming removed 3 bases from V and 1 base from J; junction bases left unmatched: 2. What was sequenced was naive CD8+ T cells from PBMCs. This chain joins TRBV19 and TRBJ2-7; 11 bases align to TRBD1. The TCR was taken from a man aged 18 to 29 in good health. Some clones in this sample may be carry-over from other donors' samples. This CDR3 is CASSIGTGGSYEQYF. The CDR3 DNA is TGTGCCAGTAGTATTGGGACAGGGGGGTCCTACGAGCAGTACTTC.